A single sample is the source of the 22 T cell receptor beta chains below, sequenced in a study of patients and donors after allogeneic stem cell transplantation. TCRdb reprocessed the RT-PCR reads with MiXCR, giving one entry per CDR3 protein. The repertoire includes approximately 160,000 distinct CDR3 sequences, about a quarter of them detected once, and roughly a quarter sits in the top ten. The sample consisted of blood, either unsorted or a sorted T cell fraction (not recorded which). The receptors were sampled from a human donor who was either an allogeneic HSCT recipient or a stem cell or donor lymphocyte infusion donor (not recorded which). It is not recorded whose cells these are; they may come from a transplant donor.

CDR3 nucleotide sequence: TGTGCCAGCAGCTTGGGAGGCTGGGGAGAGACCCAGTACTTC. It codes for CASSLGGWGETQYF. This chain joins TRBV5-5 and TRBJ2-5; the D is unclear. V lost 0 bases and J lost 4, with 10 bases in between. CDR1 and CDR2 (germline): SGHKS, YYEKEE (reference sequence). The CDR3 runs to 14 residues.

This clonotype was detected a few times. This chain connects TRBV6-5 to TRBJ1-2; 7 bases agree with TRBD1. Germline V gene sequence: CDR1 MNHEY, CDR2 SVGAGI. This CDR3 is 15 amino acids long. With 4 bases clipped from V and 2 bases from J, the junction kept 7 bases outside the gene matches. The CDR3 nucleotides are TGTGCCAGCAGTTTAACCAGGGGGTTGAACTATGGCTACACCTTC. Protein sequence: CASSLTRGLNYGYTF.

The rearrangement links TRBV12-3 or TRBV12-4 to TRBJ1-2; tentative D call: TRBD1 (6 bases). The CDR3 covers 15 residues. With 1 base removed from V and 2 bases from J, the gap between germline ends came to 11 bases. CDR3 in amino acids: CASSLDGTLNYGYTF. CDR3 DNA: TGTGCCAGCAGTTTAGACGGGACACTAAACTATGGCTACACCTTC.

The chain carries TRBV7-8 and TRBJ2-2; 7 bases are shared with TRBD1. This CDR3 region has 16 residues. V trimming: 4 bases; J trimming: 3 bases; junction bases outside the gene matches: 8. Germline CDR1 SGHVS, CDR2 FQNEAQ. The CDR3 sequence is CASSSKGTVYTGELFF. Written as DNA, the CDR3 is TGTGCCAGCAGCTCTAAGGGGACAGTTTACACCGGGGAGCTGTTTTTT.

V usage is TRBV6-6 and J usage is TRBJ1-6, with D perhaps TRBD1 (6 bases). The CDR3 is 15 residues long. The V gene's germline CDR1 is MNHNY and CDR2 SVGAGI (reference sequence). With 7 bases removed from V and 5 bases from J, the gap between germline ends came to 15 bases. For the CDR3, the DNA is TGTGCCAGCACCGACAGGTCATTCGATAATTCACCCCTCCACTTT. Translated: CASTDRSFDNSPLHF.

The chain is built from TRBV4-2 and TRBJ2-3, with D possibly TRBD2 on 5 matching bases. The CDR3 loop spans 17 amino acids. Trimming cost V 2 bases and J 3 bases, with 18 bases left between them. Germline assignment: CDR1 LGHNA and CDR2 YNFKEQ. The CDR3 DNA reads TGTGCCAGCAGCCAACCAGAGAACGGTCGGGAAACAGATACGCAGTATTTT. It is translated as CASSQPENGRETDTQYF.

This clonotype was counted a few times. The CDR3 loop is CASSSPPSGGYNEQFF. Written as DNA, the CDR3 is TGCGCCAGCAGCAGCCCGCCTAGCGGGGGATACAATGAGCAGTTCTTC. The genes are TRBV5-1 and TRBJ2-1; the match to TRBD2 covers 10 bases. Germline CDR1 and CDR2: SGHRS and YFSETQ. The CDR3 consists of 16 residues. Germline trimming cut 4 bases from V and 4 bases from J; bases unmatched to any gene: 8.

The rearrangement uses TRBV20-1 and TRBJ2-1; D not resolved. The germline V gene has CDR1 DFQATT and CDR2 SNEGSKA (reference sequence). The V end lost 3 bases, the J end lost 2 bases, and 11 bases lay between the germline ends. The CDR3 consists of 14 residues. The CDR3 region is CSASKRTPYNEQFF. The CDR3 DNA is TGCAGTGCTAGTAAGCGTACACCCTACAATGAGCAGTTCTTC.

This chain joins TRBV4-2 and TRBJ2-5, with 8 bases that match TRBD2. The V gene end was trimmed by 0 bases and the J gene end by 4 bases; junction bases not matched to a gene: 7. This CDR3 has 16 residues. CDR1 is LGHNA, CDR2 YNFKEQ, per germline. The CDR3 reads CASSQDKYAGGETQYF. In DNA, the CDR3 is TGTGCCAGCAGCCAAGATAAGTACGCGGGAGGAGAGACCCAGTACTTC.

This clonotype was picked up a small number of times. The rearrangement joins TRBV20-1 to TRBJ2-7; D gene unclear. The CDR3 runs 14 residues. Germline V gives CDR1 DFQATT, CDR2 SNEGSKA (reference sequence). The V end lost 1 base, the J end lost 0 bases, and 10 bases lay between the germline ends. The CDR3 coding sequence is TGCAGTGCTAGAGTAGGAACGCACTCCTACGAGCAGTACTTC. Its protein product is CSARVGTHSYEQYF.

This clonotype was seen only a few times. This chain joins TRBV10-3 and TRBJ1-1; tentative D call: TRBD1 (6 bases). Per the germline V gene, CDR1 is ENHRY and CDR2 is SYGVKD. This CDR3 is built from 14 residues. The V and J ends lost 6 bases and 2 bases respectively, with 13 bases between them. The DNA of the CDR3 is TGTGCCATCAGCGCACAGGGAGAAAACACTGAAGCTTTCTTT. This encodes CAISAQGENTEAFF.

This clonotype was seen only a few times. J is TRBJ2-5 and V is TRBV5-1, with D possibly matching TRBD1 (6 bases). V shed 1 base and J shed 3 bases, with 16 bases lying between them. The CDR3 length is 16 residues. The V gene's germline CDR1 is SGHRS and CDR2 YFSETQ. The CDR3 coding sequence is TGCGCCAGCAGCTTGTGGGGGCGACAAAAGGAAGAGACCCAGTACTTC. It is translated as CASSLWGRQKEETQYF.

This chain links TRBV29-1 with TRBJ2-7, with 9 bases lining up with TRBD1. Germline lookup yields CDR1 SQVTM and CDR2 ANQGSEA. Losses at the gene ends were 7 bases for V and 5 bases for J; bases not matched to a gene: 6. This CDR3 spans 12 amino acids. The CDR3 DNA is TGCAGCGCTGGGACAGGGTATAACGAGCAGTACTTC. Its translation is CSAGTGYNEQYF.

The rearrangement uses TRBV5-1 and TRBJ1-6; TRBD1 aligns across 7 bases. The CDR3 loop spans 15 amino acids. Trimming took 4 bases from V and 9 from J; bases not matched to a gene: 10. Germline V gene sequence: CDR1 SGHRS, CDR2 YFSETQ. As DNA, the CDR3 is TGCGCCAGCAGCCACGCACGGGACAGTCGTTCACCCCTCCACTTT. Amino acid sequence: CASSHARDSRSPLHF.

The sample holds a few counts of this clonotype. The chain has TRBV28 and TRBJ1-4, with TRBD1 matching 7 bases. The CDR3 loop spans 15 amino acids. CDR1 MDHEN and CDR2 SYDVKM come from the germline V gene. With V trimmed by 6 bases and J by 7 bases, 11 bases remained unmatched. The CDR3 sequence is CASRPGTVRGEKLFF. The CDR3 region has the DNA TGTGCCAGCAGACCCGGGACAGTTAGAGGTGAAAAACTGTTTTTT.

The chain has TRBV5-1 and TRBJ2-7; TRBD1 aligns across 8 bases. The germline gives CDR1 SGHRS, CDR2 YFSETQ. The V segment lost 5 bases and the J segment 4 bases; nucleotides outside the gene matches: 5. CDR3 size: 13 residues. As DNA, the CDR3 is TGCGCCAGCAGACCGACAGGGGTGTACGAGCAGTACTTC. This gives the protein CASRPTGVYEQYF.

The V gene is TRBV6-1, the J gene TRBJ1-2; D is unresolved. The germline gives CDR1 MNHNS, CDR2 SASEGT. Trimming pared 1 base from V and 5 bases from J, leaving 8 bases between. The CDR3 length is 13 residues. The CDR3 protein is CASSEESAYGYTF. DNA of the CDR3: TGTGCCAGCAGTGAAGAGTCAGCTTATGGCTACACCTTC.

In this sample, this clonotype turned up a few times. The chain employs TRBV10-3 and TRBJ1-2; D is possibly TRBD1 (6 bases). Germline CDR1 ENHRY, CDR2 SYGVKD. V was cut by 7 bases and J by 8 bases, with 17 bases left in between. The CDR3 length is 13 residues. The CDR3 is CAIMMTGGGGYTF. The CDR3 bases are TGTGCCATCATGATGACAGGAGGAGGGGGCTACACCTTC.

This rearrangement joins TRBV7-9 to TRBJ1-2; no clear D gene. Germline CDR1 is SEHNR and CDR2 is FQNEAQ (reference sequence). V dropped 5 bases and J dropped 11 bases, with 18 bases sitting between them. The CDR3 is 13 residues long. CDR3 in amino acids: CASSQMVADPYTF. CDR3 nucleotide sequence: TGTGCCAGCAGCCAGATGGTCGCGGACCCTTACACCTTC.

CDR3 in DNA: TGCAGTGCTAGAGATCTAAAGGGACGGCTATCCTACGAGCAGTACTTC. The encoded protein is CSARDLKGRLSYEQYF. This chain connects TRBV20-1 to TRBJ2-7, with D perhaps given as TRBD1 or TRBD2 (5 bases each). V lost 0 bases and J lost 1, with 16 bases in between. CDR3 length: 16 amino acids. Germline V CDR1 and CDR2: DFQATT, SNEGSKA (reference sequence).

J is TRBJ2-3 and V is TRBV10-3; 10 bases fit TRBD2. Germline CDR1 reads ENHRY; CDR2 reads SYGVKD. CDR3 length equals 15 residues. J gave up 4 bases and V 5 bases, and 6 bases lay outside the gene matches. CDR3 in amino acids: CAISTPGLAPDTQYF. Written as DNA, the CDR3 is TGTGCCATCAGTACACCGGGACTAGCGCCAGATACGCAGTATTTT.

The chain couples TRBV6-1 to TRBJ1-5; TRBD1 aligns across 7 bases. Germline V gene sequence: CDR1 MNHNS, CDR2 SASEGT. This CDR3 region has 13 residues. With 9 bases clipped from V and 5 bases from J, the junction kept 7 bases outside the gene matches. The CDR3 spells CASPDRADQPQHF. The CDR3 bases are TGTGCCAGTCCAGACAGGGCCGATCAGCCCCAGCATTTT.